A single sample is the source of the 7 T cell receptor beta chains below, sequenced in a study of breast tumors, draining lymph nodes, adjacent tissues. Samples came from axillary lymph nodes draining the breast cancer. TCRdb re-called the multiplex PCR reads with MiXCR, one entry per CDR3 protein. The repertoire has about 80,000 distinct CDR3 sequences, about 21% of them found once; the top ten carry over 2%. Sequencing was done on a sample of axillary lymph node tissue. Source of these receptors: a female donor with breast cancer. Some clones in this sample may be carry-over from other donors' samples.

This clonotype appeared a few times. One base away lies a much larger clone, so this may be a sequencing read error. The V gene is TRBV20-1, the J gene TRBJ1-3; D is uncertain. The CDR3 has 12 amino acids. Deletions cut 0 bases from V and 15 bases from J, with 15 bases between. The V gene's germline CDR1 is DFQATT and CDR2 SNEGSKA (reference sequence). The CDR3 reads CSARDRTALQYF. For the CDR3, the DNA is TGCAGTGCTAGAGATCGGACGGCTCTTCAATATTTT.

This clonotype occurred many times. The CDR3: CATGRTEKNIQYF. The CDR3 DNA reads TGTGCCACCGGCCGGACTGAGAAAAACATTCAGTACTTC. This chain joins TRBV10-3 and TRBJ2-4; possibly TRBD2 for D (5 bases). The germline V gene has CDR1 ENHRY and CDR2 SYGVKD. The CDR3 is made up of 13 amino acids. The V gene lost 10 bases and the J gene lost 4 bases, with 14 bases spanning the gap.

The sample holds many counts of this clonotype. V and J are TRBV20-1 and TRBJ2-1; 12 positions match TRBD2. The CDR3 covers 16 residues. Trimming cost V 1 base and J 6 bases; bases outside gene matches: 7. CDR1 and CDR2 (germline): DFQATT, SNEGSKA (reference sequence). The CDR3 DNA is TGCAGTGCTAGAGTGCGGCTAGCGGGAGGGCCCAATGAGCAGTTCTTC. This sequence encodes CSARVRLAGGPNEQFF.

In its sample, this clonotype was seen many times. The chain carries TRBV10-3 and TRBJ2-2, with a weak D call TRBD2 (5 bases). In germline, CDR1 is ENHRY, CDR2 SYGVKD. With 10 bases removed from V and 0 bases from J, the gap between germline ends came to 12 bases. CDR3 length: 14 residues. Here the CDR3 reads CATAGAANTGELFF. DNA of the CDR3: TGTGCCACCGCCGGAGCGGCGAACACCGGGGAGCTGTTTTTT.

The rearrangement links TRBV5-4 to TRBJ2-1, with 12 nucleotides matching TRBD2. This CDR3 region has 16 residues. From germline, CDR1 is SGHNT and CDR2 YYREEE (reference sequence). J was trimmed by 15 bases and V by 4 bases; bases with no gene match: 17. The CDR3 region has the DNA TGTGCCAGCAGCGGGAGCGGGCTAGCGGGAGGGGGGGTGGGGTTCTTC. It translates to CASSGSGLAGGGVGFF.

This clonotype was seen repeatedly, ten times or more. This chain connects TRBV6-1 to TRBJ2-5, with 7 positions matching TRBD2. This CDR3 is built from 16 residues. J was trimmed by 0 bases and V by 4 bases; bases with no gene match: 8. The germline V gene has CDR1 MNHNS and CDR2 SASEGT. The CDR3 loop reads CASSAGGLVYQETQYF. Written as DNA, the CDR3 is TGTGCCAGCAGTGCGGGGGGACTCGTGTACCAAGAGACCCAGTACTTC.

Comment on this clonotype: This could be a read error, since a much larger clone is one nucleotide away. This chain joins TRBV7-6 and TRBJ2-7; a weak D match, TRBD1 (6 bases). Germline assignment: CDR1 SGHVS and CDR2 FNYEAQ. The CDR3 is 15 amino acids. Trimming cost V 5 bases and J 5 bases, with 19 bases left between them. CDR3 nucleotides: TGTGCCAGCAGCCCCCCTCAGGGGAGCGGACACGAGCAGTACTTC. Its protein is CASSPPQGSGHEQYF.